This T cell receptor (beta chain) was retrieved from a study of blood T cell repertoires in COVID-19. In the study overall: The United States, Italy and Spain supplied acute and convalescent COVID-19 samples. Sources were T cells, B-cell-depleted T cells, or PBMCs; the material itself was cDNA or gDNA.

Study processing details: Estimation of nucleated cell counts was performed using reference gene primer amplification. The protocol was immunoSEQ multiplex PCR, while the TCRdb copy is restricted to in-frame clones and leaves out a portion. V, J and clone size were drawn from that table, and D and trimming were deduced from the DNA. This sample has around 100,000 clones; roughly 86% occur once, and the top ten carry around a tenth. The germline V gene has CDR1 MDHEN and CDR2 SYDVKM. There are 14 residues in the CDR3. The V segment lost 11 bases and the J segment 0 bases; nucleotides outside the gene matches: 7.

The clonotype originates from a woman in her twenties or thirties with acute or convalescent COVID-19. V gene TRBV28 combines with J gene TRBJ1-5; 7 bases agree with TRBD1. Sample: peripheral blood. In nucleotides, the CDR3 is TGTGCCGGTCGGTCAGGGGGTAGCAATCAGCCCCAGCATTTT. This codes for CAGRSGGSNQPQHF.